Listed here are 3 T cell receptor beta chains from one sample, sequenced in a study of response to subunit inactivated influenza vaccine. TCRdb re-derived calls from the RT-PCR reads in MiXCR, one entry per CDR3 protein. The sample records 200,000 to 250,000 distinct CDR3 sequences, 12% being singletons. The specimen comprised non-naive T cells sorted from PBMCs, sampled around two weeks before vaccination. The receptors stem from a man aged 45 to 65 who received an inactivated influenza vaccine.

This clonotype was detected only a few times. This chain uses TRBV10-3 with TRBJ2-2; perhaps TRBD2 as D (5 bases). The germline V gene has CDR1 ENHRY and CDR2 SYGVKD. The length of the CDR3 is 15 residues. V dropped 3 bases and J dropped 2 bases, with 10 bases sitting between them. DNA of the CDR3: TGTGCCATCAGTGATAACGGGGTTAACACCGGGGAGCTGTTTTTT. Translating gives CAISDNGVNTGELFF.

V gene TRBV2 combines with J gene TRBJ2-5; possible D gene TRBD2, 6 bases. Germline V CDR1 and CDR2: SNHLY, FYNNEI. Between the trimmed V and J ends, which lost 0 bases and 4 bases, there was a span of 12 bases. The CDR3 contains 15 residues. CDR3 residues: CASSEALGGTETQYF. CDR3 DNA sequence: TGTGCCAGCAGTGAAGCGTTGGGGGGAACAGAGACCCAGTACTTC.

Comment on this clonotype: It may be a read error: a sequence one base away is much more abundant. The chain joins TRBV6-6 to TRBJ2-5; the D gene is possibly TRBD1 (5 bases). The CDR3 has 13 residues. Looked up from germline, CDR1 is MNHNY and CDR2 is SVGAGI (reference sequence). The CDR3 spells CASKNRFQETLYF. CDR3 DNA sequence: TGTGCCAGCAAAAACAGGTTTCAAGAGACCCTGTACTTC.